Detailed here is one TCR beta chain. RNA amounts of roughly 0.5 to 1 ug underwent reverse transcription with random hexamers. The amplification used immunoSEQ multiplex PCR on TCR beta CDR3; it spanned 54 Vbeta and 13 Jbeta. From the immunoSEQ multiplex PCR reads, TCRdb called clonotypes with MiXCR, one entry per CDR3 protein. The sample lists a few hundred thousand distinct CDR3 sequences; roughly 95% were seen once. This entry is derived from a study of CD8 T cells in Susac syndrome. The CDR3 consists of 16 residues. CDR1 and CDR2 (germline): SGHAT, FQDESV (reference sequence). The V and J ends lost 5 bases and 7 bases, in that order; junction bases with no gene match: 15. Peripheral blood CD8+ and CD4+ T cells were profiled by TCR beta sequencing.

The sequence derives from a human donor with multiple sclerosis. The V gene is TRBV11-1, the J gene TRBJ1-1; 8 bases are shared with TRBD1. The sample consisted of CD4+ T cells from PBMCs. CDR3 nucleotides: TGTGCCAGCAGCCATCCCCAGGGGGCTCTGCAGAATGAAGCTTTCTTT. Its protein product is CASSHPQGALQNEAFF. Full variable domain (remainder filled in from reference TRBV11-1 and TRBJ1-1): EAEVAQSPRYKITEKSQAVAFWCDPISGHATLYWYRQILGQGPELLVQFQDESVVDDSQLPKDRFSAERLKGVDSTLKIQPAELGDSAMYLCASSHPQGALQNEAFFGQGTRLTVV.